The clone carrying this TCR beta chain has only one observation. Antigen unknown. This specimen belongs to a study of T cell clonotyping in hematopoietic cell transplantation. At the level of the study: Cytoreduction preceded collection of pretransplant recipient samples.

The time point was: recipient sample about 28 days before transplant, after cytoreduction. Samples: about 28 days before transplant, then days 30, 100 and 180 after. Findings and caveats of the study: Cells were unsorted, so CD4 and CD8 contributions were not separated. After transplant, recipient diversity fell while pathologically expanded clonotypes grew through day 180.

Sequencing used immunoSEQ multiplex PCR; TCRdb keeps in-frame clones, though not all of them. The profile shows around 10,000 clones, about 92% of them singletons. Germline loops: CDR1 WNHNN, CDR2 SYGVQD (reference sequence). This CDR3 is built from 13 residues. The chain employs TRBV10-1 and TRBJ2-5, with D perhaps TRBD1 (5 bases). The DNA matches TRBJ2-7 better at its end, which makes the J call doubtful. This clonotype was sampled from a woman aged 40 to 49 with acute myeloid leukemia. Some clones in this sample may be carry-over from other donors' samples. The material was peripheral blood mononuclear cells, obtained before stem cell transplant. The CDR3 here is CASSDPRQYEQYF. As DNA, the CDR3 is TGCGCCAGCAGTGACCCACGACAGTACGAGCAGTACTTC.